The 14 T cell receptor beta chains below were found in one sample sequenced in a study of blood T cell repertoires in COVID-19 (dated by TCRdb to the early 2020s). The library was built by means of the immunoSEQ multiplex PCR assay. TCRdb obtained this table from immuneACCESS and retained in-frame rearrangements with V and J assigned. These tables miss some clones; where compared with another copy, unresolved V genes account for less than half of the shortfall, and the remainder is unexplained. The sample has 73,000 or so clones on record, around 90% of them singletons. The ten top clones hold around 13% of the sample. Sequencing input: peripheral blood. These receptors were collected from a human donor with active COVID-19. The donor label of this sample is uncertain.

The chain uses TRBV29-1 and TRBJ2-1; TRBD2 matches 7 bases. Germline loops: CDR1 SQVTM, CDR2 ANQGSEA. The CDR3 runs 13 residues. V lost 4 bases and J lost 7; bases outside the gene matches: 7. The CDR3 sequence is CSVGGSLSNEQFF. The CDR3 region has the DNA TGCAGCGTTGGCGGGAGTCTCAGTAATGAGCAGTTCTTC.

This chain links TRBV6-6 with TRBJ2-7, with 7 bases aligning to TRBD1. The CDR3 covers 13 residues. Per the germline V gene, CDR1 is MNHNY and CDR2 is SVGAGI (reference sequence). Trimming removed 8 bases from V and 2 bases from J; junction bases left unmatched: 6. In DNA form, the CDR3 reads TGTGCCAGCGAAAGGGACAGCACCTACGAGCAGTACTTC. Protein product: CASERDSTYEQYF.

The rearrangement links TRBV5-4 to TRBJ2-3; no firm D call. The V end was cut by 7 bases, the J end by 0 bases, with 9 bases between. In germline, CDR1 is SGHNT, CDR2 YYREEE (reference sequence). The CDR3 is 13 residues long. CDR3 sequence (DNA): TGTGCCAGCGGTGCGGCTAGCACAGATACGCAGTATTTT. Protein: CASGAASTDTQYF.

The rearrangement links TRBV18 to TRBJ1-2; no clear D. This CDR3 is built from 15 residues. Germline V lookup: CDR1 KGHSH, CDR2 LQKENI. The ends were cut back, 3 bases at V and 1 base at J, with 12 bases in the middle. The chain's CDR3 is CASSPQEVGNYGYTF. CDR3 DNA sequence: TGTGCCAGCTCACCCCAGGAGGTCGGTAACTATGGCTACACCTTC.

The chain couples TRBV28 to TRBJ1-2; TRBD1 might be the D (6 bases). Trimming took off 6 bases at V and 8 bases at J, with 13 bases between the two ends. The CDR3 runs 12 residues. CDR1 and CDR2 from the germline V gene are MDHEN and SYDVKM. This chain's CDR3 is CASRTGPRGYTF. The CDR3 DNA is TGTGCCAGCAGGACAGGCCCTCGGGGCTACACCTTC.

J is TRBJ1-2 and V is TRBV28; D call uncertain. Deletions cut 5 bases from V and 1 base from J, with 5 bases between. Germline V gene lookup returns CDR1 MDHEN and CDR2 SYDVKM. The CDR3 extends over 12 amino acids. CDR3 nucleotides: TGTGCCAGCAGTAACATTAACTATGGCTACACCTTC. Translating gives CASSNINYGYTF.

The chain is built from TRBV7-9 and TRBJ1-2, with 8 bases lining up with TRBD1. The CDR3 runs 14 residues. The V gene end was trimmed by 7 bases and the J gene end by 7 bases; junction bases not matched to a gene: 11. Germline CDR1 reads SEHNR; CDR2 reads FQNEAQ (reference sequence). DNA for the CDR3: TGTGCCAGCACCCCACGGACAGGGTTGTCTGGCTACACCTTC. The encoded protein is CASTPRTGLSGYTF.

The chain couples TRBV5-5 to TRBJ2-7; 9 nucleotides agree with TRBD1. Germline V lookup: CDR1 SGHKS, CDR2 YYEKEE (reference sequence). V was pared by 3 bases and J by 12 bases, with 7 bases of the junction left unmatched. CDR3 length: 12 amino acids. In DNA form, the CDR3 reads TGTGCCAGCAGCTACCCGGGACAGGGTCTGTACTTC. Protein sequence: CASSYPGQGLYF.

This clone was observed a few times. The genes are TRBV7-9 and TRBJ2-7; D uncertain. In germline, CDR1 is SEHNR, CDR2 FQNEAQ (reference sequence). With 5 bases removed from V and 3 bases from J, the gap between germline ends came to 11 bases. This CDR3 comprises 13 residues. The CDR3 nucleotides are TGTGCCAGCAGCCCTGCGTCGTTCTACGAGCAGTACTTC. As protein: CASSPASFYEQYF.

The CDR3 reads CASSQDGEETQYF. CDR3 in DNA: TGTGCCAGCAGCCAAGATGGAGAGGAGACCCAGTACTTC. The J gene is TRBJ2-5, the V gene TRBV3-1 (or the pseudogene TRBV3-2), with no clear D. Germline CDR1 LGHDT, CDR2 YNNKEL (reference sequence). The CDR3 is made up of 13 amino acids. The V end lost 0 bases, the J end lost 5 bases, and 7 bases lay between the germline ends.

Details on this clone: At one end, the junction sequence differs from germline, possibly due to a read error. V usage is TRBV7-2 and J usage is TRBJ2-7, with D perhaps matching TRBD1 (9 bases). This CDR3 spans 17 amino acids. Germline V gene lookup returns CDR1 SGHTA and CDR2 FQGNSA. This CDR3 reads CASRLGVAGQGYHEQYF. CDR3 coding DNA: TGTGCCAGCAGGTTAGGCGTAGCGGGACAGGGTTACCACGAGCAGTACTTC.

The chain's CDR3 is CASSQGPGFNEKLFF. CDR3 nucleotide sequence: TGCGCCAGCAGCCAAGGTCCGGGTTTCAATGAAAAACTGTTTTTT. The chain has TRBV4-3 and TRBJ1-4; D ambiguous. The germline V and J ends were trimmed by 1 base and 5 bases, with 11 bases remaining between them. There are 15 residues in the CDR3. Germline V lookup: CDR1 LGHNA, CDR2 YSLEER.

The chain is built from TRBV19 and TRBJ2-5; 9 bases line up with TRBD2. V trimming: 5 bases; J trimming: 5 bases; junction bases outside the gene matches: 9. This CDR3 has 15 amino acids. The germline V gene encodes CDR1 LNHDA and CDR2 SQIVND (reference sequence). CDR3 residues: CASSPGAGGSETQYF. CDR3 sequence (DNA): TGTGCCAGTAGTCCGGGAGCGGGAGGTTCGGAGACCCAGTACTTC.

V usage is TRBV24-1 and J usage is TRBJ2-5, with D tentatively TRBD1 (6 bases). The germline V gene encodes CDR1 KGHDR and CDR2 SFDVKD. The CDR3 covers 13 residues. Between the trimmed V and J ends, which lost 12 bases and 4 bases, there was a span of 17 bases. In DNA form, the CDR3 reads TGTGCCGTCCGGGACAAGGGGATAGAGACCCAGTACTTC. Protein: CAVRDKGIETQYF.